The 27 T cell receptor beta chains presented below share a single source sample, sequenced in a study of CD4 T cells in relation to SARS-CoV-2 and coronaviruses. These receptors' targets are unknown. Unexposed donor CD4+ T cells date from about 2011-2018, before the COVID-19 pandemic. Isolation of CD4+ T cells took place after about 9 days in culture. The data were produced by immunoSEQ multiplex PCR, yet TCRdb's version contains in-frame clones alone and is incomplete. Among about 23,000 clones listed, 75% to 85% were seen once. The sequencing input was CD4+ T cells from PBMCs, cultured in vitro. The source of these receptors is a human donor in good health.

Comment on this clone: It may be a read error: a sequence one base away is much more abundant. V gene TRBV6-2 or TRBV6-3 combines with J gene TRBJ2-2; D remains ambiguous. Trimming took 2 bases from V and 3 from J, leaving 4 bases between them. The CDR3 totals 13 residues. The germline gives CDR1 MNHEY, CDR2 SVGEGT. The CDR3 is CASSYRDTGELFF. The CDR3 nucleotides are TGTGCCAGCAGTTACAGGGACACCGGGGAGCTGTTTTTT.

The chain links TRBV3-1 (or the pseudogene TRBV3-2) to TRBJ1-2, with unresolved D. The CDR3 sequence is 13 residues long. CDR1 and CDR2 from the germline V gene are LGHDT and YNNKEL (reference sequence). V was cut by 1 base and J by 4 bases, with 7 bases left in between. The CDR3 nucleotides are TGTGCCAGCAGCCAAGGCACCACCTATGGCTACACCTTC. Encoded protein: CASSQGTTYGYTF.

The rearrangement uses TRBV6-5 and TRBJ1-2; 8 bases are shared with TRBD1. This CDR3 is built from 14 residues. The trim removed 6 bases at V and 6 bases at J, leaving 9 bases unmatched. Germline V gene data show CDR1 as MNHEY and CDR2 as SVGAGI. The CDR3 region has the DNA TGTGCCAGCAGCCCCCGGACAGGGTGGGATGGCTACACCTTC. Amino acids: CASSPRTGWDGYTF.

The chain uses TRBV5-1 and TRBJ2-7; 7 bases map to TRBD1. Germline assignment: CDR1 SGHRS and CDR2 YFSETQ. This CDR3 has 14 residues. V lost 0 bases to trimming and J lost 0 bases; unmatched junction nucleotides: 0. The CDR3 nucleotides read TGCGCCAGCAGCTTGGGGGACAGCTCCTACGAGCAGTACTTC. This translates into CASSLGDSSYEQYF.

This sequence joins TRBV30 and TRBJ2-2; a possible D gene is TRBD1 (6 bases). The CDR3 is made up of 14 amino acids. The V and J ends lost 3 bases and 5 bases respectively, with 13 bases between them. Germline values: CDR1 GTSNPN, CDR2 SVGIG (reference sequence). The CDR3 loop is CAWRNLGGTGELFF. In nucleotides, the CDR3 is TGTGCCTGGAGGAACTTAGGGGGAACCGGGGAGCTGTTTTTT.

The gene calls are TRBV28 and TRBJ1-1; possible D gene TRBD1, 5 bases. The CDR3 is made up of 16 amino acids. CDR1 and CDR2 (germline): MDHEN, SYDVKM. V was clipped by 4 bases and J by 3 bases, with 18 bases between them. CDR3: CASSSGGFGGDTEAFF. CDR3 sequence (DNA): TGTGCCAGCAGTTCGGGGGGATTTGGTGGAGACACTGAAGCTTTCTTT. Full variable domain (rest looked up from reference TRBV28 and TRBJ1-1): DVKVTQSSRYLVKRTGEKVFLECVQDMDHENMFWYRQDPGLGLRLIYFSYDVKMKEKGDIPEGYSVSREKKERFSLILESASTNQTSMYLCASSSGGFGGDTEAFFGQGTRLTVV.

The chain combines TRBV5-6 with TRBJ1-6; D is unclear. Germline assignment: CDR1 SGHDT and CDR2 YYEEEE. Trimming shortened V by 4 bases and J by 9 bases, and 20 bases separated the two germline ends. The CDR3 is 16 amino acids. In DNA, the CDR3 is TGTGCCAGCAGCACGCGACGGAGACGTCCCACTTCACCCCTCCACTTT. As protein: CASSTRRRRPTSPLHF.

This clone appeared a few times. This chain joins TRBV5-3 and TRBJ1-5; unclear D gene. TRBV5-3 is an ORF, with its function uncertain. V dropped 3 bases and J dropped 2 bases, with 12 bases sitting between them. The CDR3 length is 15 residues. The CDR3 DNA is TGTGCCAGAAGCTCGAGAGACGTGGGCAATCAGCCCCAGCATTTT. Its translation: CARSSRDVGNQPQHF.

This clone has just a few counts. V is TRBV18 and J is TRBJ2-7; D unresolved. The germline gives CDR1 KGHSH, CDR2 LQKENI. The V and J ends lost 0 bases and 5 bases respectively, with 8 bases between them. The CDR3 has 13 amino acids. The CDR3 sequence is CASSPPIRDEQYF. In nucleotides, the CDR3 is TGTGCCAGCTCACCACCTATAAGGGACGAGCAGTACTTC. Using reference TRBV18 and TRBJ2-7 for the parts outside the CDR3, the full variable domain is NAGVMQNPRHLVRRRGQEARLRCSPMKGHSHVYWYRQLPEEGLKFMVYLQKENIIDESGMPKERFSAEFPKEGPSILRIQQVVRGDSAAYFCASSPPIRDEQYFGPGTRLTVT.

This clone was counted only a few times. The rearrangement links TRBV3-1 (or the pseudogene TRBV3-2) to TRBJ2-1; 10 positions match TRBD2. The CDR3 contains 17 residues. After removal of 0 bases from V and 4 bases from J, the junction contained 6 bases not matched to a gene. Germline CDR1 is LGHDT and CDR2 is YNNKEL (reference sequence). The CDR3: CASSQETRLAGYNEQFF. CDR3 bases: TGTGCCAGCAGCCAAGAAACGAGACTAGCGGGTTACAATGAGCAGTTCTTC.

This chain joins TRBV23-1 and TRBJ2-7, with D possibly matching TRBD1 (6 bases). TRBV23-1 is an ORF; its function is uncertain. The CDR3 sequence is 14 residues long. V lost 8 bases and J lost 2, with 16 bases in between. This CDR3 reads CASPPDSPAYEQYF. The CDR3, as DNA: TGCGCCAGCCCACCGGACAGCCCGGCCTACGAGCAGTACTTC.

The chain links TRBV10-3 to TRBJ1-3; 7 bases map to TRBD1. V gave up 5 bases and J gave up 4 bases; unmatched junction bases: 5. The CDR3 is made up of 14 amino acids. CDR1 and CDR2 from the germline V gene are ENHRY and SYGVKD. Here the CDR3 reads CAISYRGGGNTIYF. In DNA, the CDR3 is TGTGCCATCAGTTACAGGGGTGGCGGAAACACCATATATTTT.

The V gene is TRBV4-1, the J gene TRBJ2-3; the match to TRBD2 covers 10 bases. V shed 1 base and J 5 bases; nucleotides not matched to a gene: 6. CDR3 length equals 16 residues. The germline gives CDR1 MGHRA, CDR2 YSYEKL. CDR3 protein: CASSQALAGVGDTQYF. Here the CDR3 DNA reads TGCGCCAGCAGCCAAGCCCTAGCGGGAGTGGGAGATACGCAGTATTTT.

This rearrangement joins TRBV6-5 to TRBJ2-7; D unresolved. Deletions cut 0 bases from V and 5 bases from J, with 8 bases between. The CDR3 runs to 13 residues. The germline V gene has CDR1 MNHEY and CDR2 SVGAGI. CDR3 nucleotide sequence: TGTGCCAGCAGTTACTCGACGGGCCACGAGCAGTACTTC. Encoded protein: CASSYSTGHEQYF.

This clone was recorded only once. V gene TRBV7-3 combines with J gene TRBJ2-7, with D hard to call. Germline V gene sequence: CDR1 SGHTA, CDR2 FQGTGA. V lost 4 bases and J lost 7, with 17 bases in between. The CDR3 length is 14 residues. The CDR3 DNA is TGTGCCAGCAGCTCAGGCGTACGGAGTGGAGAGCAGTACTTC. It translates to CASSSGVRSGEQYF.

The chain's CDR3 is CASSTRRNSPLHF. The CDR3, as DNA: TGTGCCAGCAGTACCCGGCGAAATTCACCCCTCCACTTT. The chain links TRBV27 to TRBJ1-6, with D uncertain. Germline V gene sequence: CDR1 MNHEY, CDR2 SMNVEV (reference sequence). This CDR3 is 13 amino acids long. V was cut by 5 bases and J by 7 bases, with 9 bases left in between.

The chain uses TRBV2 and TRBJ1-5, with a possible D match to TRBD1 (5 bases). CDR1 and CDR2 (germline): SNHLY, FYNNEI. V was trimmed by 3 bases and J by 6 bases, leaving 12 bases between them. This CDR3 contains 14 residues. The DNA for the CDR3 is TGTGCCAGCAGTGACAGGGAACGTAGTCAGCCCCAGCATTTT. The encoded protein is CASSDRERSQPQHF. The full variable domain, in which reference TRBV2 and TRBJ1-5 provide the parts outside the CDR3, is EPEVTQTPSHQVTQMGQEVILRCVPISNHLYFYWYRQILGQKVEFLVSFYNNEISEKSEIFDDQFSVERPDGSNFTLKIRSTKLEDSAMYFCASSDRERSQPQHFGDGTRLSIL.

The CDR3 DNA reads as TGTGCCAGCAGCTTAGGTGAATTGTGGACAGTTGAATACTATAATTCACCCCTCCACTTT. It specifies CASSLGELWTVEYYNSPLHF. V and J are TRBV7-6 and TRBJ1-6, with a weak D call TRBD1 (6 bases). The CDR3 has 20 residues. V was pared by 1 base and J by 3 bases, with 22 bases between. Germline loops: CDR1 SGHVS, CDR2 FNYEAQ.

The table lists this clone with a few counts. The chain combines TRBV11-2 with TRBJ2-7, with TRBD2 matching over 7 bases. The CDR3 has 11 amino acids. Trimming removed 10 bases from V and 1 base from J; junction bases left unmatched: 1. The germline V gene has CDR1 SGHAT and CDR2 FQNNGV. CDR3 nucleotide sequence: TGTGCCATCGGGGGGTCCTACGAGCAGTACTTC. Protein product: CAIGGSYEQYF.

The rearrangement uses TRBV12-3 or TRBV12-4 and TRBJ2-1; 8 bases match TRBD1. Unmatched junction bases numbered 5, after V lost 5 bases and J lost 14 bases. The CDR3 is made up of 11 amino acids. The DNA of the CDR3 is TGTGCCAGCAGTGCAGGGGGCGTGAAGTTCTTC. Translation gives CASSAGGVKFF.

This sequence joins TRBV11-2 and TRBJ2-1, with 10 bases matching TRBD2. There are 15 residues in the CDR3. Trimming at V came to 5 bases and at J to 10 bases, leaving 11 bases not matched to a gene. From germline, CDR1 is SGHAT and CDR2 FQNNGV. The CDR3 protein is CASSVGTSVVYEQFF. As DNA, the CDR3 is TGTGCCAGCAGCGTGGGGACTAGCGTCGTATACGAGCAGTTCTTC.

This clone turned up a few times. The chain links TRBV2 to TRBJ2-7; D tentatively reads TRBD1 or TRBD2 (5 bases each). CDR1 is SNHLY and CDR2 is FYNNEI in the germline V gene. With 5 bases removed from V and 0 bases from J, the gap between germline ends came to 17 bases. CDR3 length equals 16 residues. CDR3: CASSSLGERFSYEQYF. The DNA for the CDR3 is TGTGCCAGCAGTTCGCTAGGGGAGCGATTCTCCTACGAGCAGTACTTC. Looking up the rest from reference TRBV2 and TRBJ2-7 gives the full variable domain: EPEVTQTPSHQVTQMGQEVILRCVPISNHLYFYWYRQILGQKVEFLVSFYNNEISEKSEIFDDQFSVERPDGSNFTLKIRSTKLEDSAMYFCASSSLGERFSYEQYFGPGTRLTVT.

The chain recombines TRBV11-2 with TRBJ2-1; TRBD2 matches 10 bases. V shed 6 bases, J shed 4 bases, and the junction held 9 bases outside the gene matches. Per germline, CDR1 SGHAT and CDR2 FQNNGV. The CDR3 runs 16 residues. As DNA, the CDR3 is TGTGCCAGCAGGCTAGCGGGAGTTCGTGTGTACAATGAGCAGTTCTTC. This codes for CASRLAGVRVYNEQFF.

The chain combines TRBV2 with TRBJ1-5, with 8 bases identical to TRBD1. The CDR3 is 14 residues long. Trimming removed 8 bases from V and 7 bases from J; junction bases left unmatched: 10. Germline CDR1 SNHLY, CDR2 FYNNEI. Here the CDR3 reads CASAMGTGRQPQHF. CDR3 DNA sequence: TGTGCCAGCGCCATGGGGACAGGCCGACAGCCCCAGCATTTT.

This sequence joins TRBV11-1 and TRBJ1-6; 7 bases fit TRBD1. This CDR3 comprises 13 residues. CDR1 and CDR2 (germline): SGHAT, FQDESV (reference sequence). Unmatched junction bases numbered 2, after V lost 4 bases and J lost 8 bases. The CDR3 sequence: CASSSTGDSPLHF. DNA of the CDR3: TGTGCCAGCAGCTCCACAGGGGATTCACCCCTCCACTTT. Looking up the rest from reference TRBV11-1 and TRBJ1-6 gives the full variable domain: EAEVAQSPRYKITEKSQAVAFWCDPISGHATLYWYRQILGQGPELLVQFQDESVVDDSQLPKDRFSAERLKGVDSTLKIQPAELGDSAMYLCASSSTGDSPLHFGNGTRLTVT.

The gene calls are TRBV5-8 and TRBJ2-7, with D uncertain. The CDR3 spans 14 residues. The V and J ends lost 4 bases and 3 bases respectively, with 14 bases between them. From germline, CDR1 is SGHTS and CDR2 YDEGEE. CDR3 region: CASSNRTPFYEQYF. As DNA, the CDR3 is TGTGCCAGCAGCAATCGGACCCCCTTCTACGAGCAGTACTTC.

CDR3 coding DNA: TGTGCCTGGAGTGTACGGGACACCTACGAGCAGTACTTC. Translated, it gives CAWSVRDTYEQYF. The gene calls are TRBV30 and TRBJ2-7; perhaps TRBD1 as D (6 bases). Germline values: CDR1 GTSNPN, CDR2 SVGIG (reference sequence). The CDR3 is made up of 13 amino acids. V shed 0 bases and J shed 2 bases, with 8 bases lying between them.